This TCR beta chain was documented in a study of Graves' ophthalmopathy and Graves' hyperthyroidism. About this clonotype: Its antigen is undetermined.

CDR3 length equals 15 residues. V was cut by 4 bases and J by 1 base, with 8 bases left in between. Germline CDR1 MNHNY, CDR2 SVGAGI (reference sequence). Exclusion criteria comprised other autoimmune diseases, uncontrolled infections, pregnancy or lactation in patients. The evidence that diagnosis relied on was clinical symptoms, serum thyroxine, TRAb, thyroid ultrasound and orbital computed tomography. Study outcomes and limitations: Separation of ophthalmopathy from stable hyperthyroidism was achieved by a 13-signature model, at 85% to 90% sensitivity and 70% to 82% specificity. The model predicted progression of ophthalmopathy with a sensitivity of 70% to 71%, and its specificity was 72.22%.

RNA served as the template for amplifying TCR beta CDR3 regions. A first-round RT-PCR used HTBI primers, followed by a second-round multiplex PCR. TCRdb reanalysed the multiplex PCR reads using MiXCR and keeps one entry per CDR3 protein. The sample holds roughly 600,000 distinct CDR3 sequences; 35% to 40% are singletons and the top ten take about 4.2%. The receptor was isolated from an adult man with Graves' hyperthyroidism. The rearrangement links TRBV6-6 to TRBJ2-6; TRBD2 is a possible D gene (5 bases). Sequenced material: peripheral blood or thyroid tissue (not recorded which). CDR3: CASSSRVSGANVLTF. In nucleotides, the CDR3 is TGTGCCAGCAGTTCGAGGGTATCTGGGGCCAACGTCCTGACTTTC.